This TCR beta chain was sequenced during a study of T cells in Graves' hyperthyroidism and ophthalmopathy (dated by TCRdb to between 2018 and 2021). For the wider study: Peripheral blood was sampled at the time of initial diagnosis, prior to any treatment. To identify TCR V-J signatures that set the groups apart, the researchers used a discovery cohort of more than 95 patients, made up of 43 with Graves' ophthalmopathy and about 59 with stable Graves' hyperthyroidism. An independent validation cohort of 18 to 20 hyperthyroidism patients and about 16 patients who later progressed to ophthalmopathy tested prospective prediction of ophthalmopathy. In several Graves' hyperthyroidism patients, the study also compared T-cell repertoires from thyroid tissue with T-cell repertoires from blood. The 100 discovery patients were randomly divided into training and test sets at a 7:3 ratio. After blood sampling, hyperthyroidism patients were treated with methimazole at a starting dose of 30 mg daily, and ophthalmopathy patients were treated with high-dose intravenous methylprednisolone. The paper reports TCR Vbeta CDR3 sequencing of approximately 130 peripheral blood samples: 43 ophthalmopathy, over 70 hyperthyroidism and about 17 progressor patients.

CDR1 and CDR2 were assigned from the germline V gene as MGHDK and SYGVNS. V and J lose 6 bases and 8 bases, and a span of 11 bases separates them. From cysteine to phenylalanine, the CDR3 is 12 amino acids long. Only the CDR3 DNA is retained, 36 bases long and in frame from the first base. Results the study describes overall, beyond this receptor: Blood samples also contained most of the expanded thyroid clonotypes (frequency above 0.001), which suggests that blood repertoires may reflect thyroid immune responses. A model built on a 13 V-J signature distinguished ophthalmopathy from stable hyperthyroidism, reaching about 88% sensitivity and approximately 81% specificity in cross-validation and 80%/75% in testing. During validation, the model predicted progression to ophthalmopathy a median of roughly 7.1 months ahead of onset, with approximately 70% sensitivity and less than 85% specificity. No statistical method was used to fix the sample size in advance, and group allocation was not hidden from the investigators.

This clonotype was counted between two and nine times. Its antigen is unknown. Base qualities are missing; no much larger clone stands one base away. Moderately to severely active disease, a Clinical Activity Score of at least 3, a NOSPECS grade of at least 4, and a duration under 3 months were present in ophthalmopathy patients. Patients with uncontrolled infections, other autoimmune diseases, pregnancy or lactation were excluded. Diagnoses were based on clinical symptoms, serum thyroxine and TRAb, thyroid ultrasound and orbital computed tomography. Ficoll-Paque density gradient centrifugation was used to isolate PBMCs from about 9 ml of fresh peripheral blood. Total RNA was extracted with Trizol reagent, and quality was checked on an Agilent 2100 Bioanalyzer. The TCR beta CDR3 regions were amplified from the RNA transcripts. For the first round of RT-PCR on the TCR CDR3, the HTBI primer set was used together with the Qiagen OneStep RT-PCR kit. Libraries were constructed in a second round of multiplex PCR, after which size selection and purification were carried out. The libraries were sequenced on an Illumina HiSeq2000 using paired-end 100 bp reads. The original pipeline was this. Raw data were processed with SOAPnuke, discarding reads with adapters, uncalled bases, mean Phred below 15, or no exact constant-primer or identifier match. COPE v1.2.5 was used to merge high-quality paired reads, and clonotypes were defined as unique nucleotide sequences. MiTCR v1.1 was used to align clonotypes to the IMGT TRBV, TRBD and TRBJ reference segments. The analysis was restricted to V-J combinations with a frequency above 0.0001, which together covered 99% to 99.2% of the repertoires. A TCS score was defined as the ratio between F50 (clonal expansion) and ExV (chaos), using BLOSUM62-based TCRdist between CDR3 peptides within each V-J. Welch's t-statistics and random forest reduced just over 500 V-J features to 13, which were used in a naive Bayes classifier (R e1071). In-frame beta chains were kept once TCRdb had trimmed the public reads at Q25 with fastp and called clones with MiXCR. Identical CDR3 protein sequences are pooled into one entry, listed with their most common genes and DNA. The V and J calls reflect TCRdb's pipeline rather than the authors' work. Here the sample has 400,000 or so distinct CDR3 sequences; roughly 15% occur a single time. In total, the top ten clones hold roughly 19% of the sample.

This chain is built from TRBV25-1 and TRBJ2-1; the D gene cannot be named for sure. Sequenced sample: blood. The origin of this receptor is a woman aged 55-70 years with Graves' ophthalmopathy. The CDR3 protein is CASRQMGDEQFF. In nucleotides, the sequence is TGTGCCAGCAGACAAATGGGCGATGAGCAGTTCTTC.